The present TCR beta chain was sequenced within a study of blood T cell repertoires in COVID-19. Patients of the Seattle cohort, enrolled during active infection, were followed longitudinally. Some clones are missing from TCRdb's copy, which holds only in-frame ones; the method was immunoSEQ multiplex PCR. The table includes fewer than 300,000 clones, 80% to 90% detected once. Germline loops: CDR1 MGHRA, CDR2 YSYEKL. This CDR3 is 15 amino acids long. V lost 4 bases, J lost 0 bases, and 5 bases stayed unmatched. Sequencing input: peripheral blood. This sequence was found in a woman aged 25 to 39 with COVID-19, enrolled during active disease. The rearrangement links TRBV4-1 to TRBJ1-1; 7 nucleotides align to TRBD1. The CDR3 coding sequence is TGCGCCAGCAGCCTGGTAGGGGGCCTGAACACTGAAGCTTTCTTT. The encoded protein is CASSLVGGLNTEAFF.